What follows is one T cell receptor beta chain and its context. This entry belongs to a study of CD8 T cells in Susac syndrome. Trimming removed 1 base from V and 2 bases from J, with 11 bases in between. Germline CDR1 reads LGHDT; CDR2 reads YNNKEL (reference sequence). The CDR3 extends over 15 amino acids. Random hexamers were used to reverse transcribe the RNA input (roughly 0.5 to 1 ug). MiXCR, run by TCRdb on the immunoSEQ multiplex PCR reads, gives a single entry per CDR3 protein. Among over 100,000 distinct CDR3 sequences listed, approximately 90% were seen once. This sequence was found in a human donor in good health. The rearrangement links TRBV3-1 to TRBJ2-5; D is possibly TRBD1 (7 bases). The sample taken for sequencing was CD8+ T cells from PBMCs. The CDR3 region has the DNA TGTGCCAGCAGCCAAGGGAGGGGGCCTCAAGAGACCCAGTACTTC. As protein: CASSQGRGPQETQYF.